This entry lists 3 T cell receptor beta chains sequenced from one sample in a study of OX40 agonist ivuxolimab in advanced cancers. Using immunoSEQ multiplex PCR, the repertoire was profiled, and TCRdb retains in-frame clones only, with some absent. The data contain around 74,000 clones, 65% to 90% of them singletons. The sequences come from CD4+ or CD8+ T cells sorted from blood, collected in a trial of the OX40 agonist ivuxolimab. The source is an adult with an advanced solid tumor such as melanoma, head and neck, liver or kidney cancer.

The V call is TRBV2, the J call TRBJ2-3, with unresolved D. Trimming cost V 8 bases and J 2 bases, with 11 bases left between them. There are 13 residues in the CDR3. CDR1 and CDR2 (germline): SNHLY, FYNNEI. CDR3 region: CASGPEATDTQYF. Here the CDR3 DNA reads TGTGCCAGCGGGCCAGAGGCCACAGATACGCAGTATTTT.

This rearrangement joins TRBV9 to TRBJ2-1, with D perhaps matching TRBD1 (6 bases). Germline CDR1 and CDR2: SGDLS and YYNGEE. The CDR3 contains 15 residues. Trimming removed 0 bases from V and 15 bases from J, with 22 bases in between. The chain's CDR3 is CASSVGTTGSRLGFF. DNA for the CDR3: TGTGCCAGCAGCGTAGGGACGACAGGCTCAAGGTTGGGGTTCTTC.

This clone has a single count. For the CDR3, the DNA is TGCGCCAGCAGCCTCCGGACAGGTGGTACCTACAATGAGCAGTTCTTC. As protein: CASSLRTGGTYNEQFF. The chain has TRBV5-1 and TRBJ2-1; 7 bases are a match to TRBD1. V dropped 4 bases and J dropped 2; count of bases not matched to a gene: 9. CDR1 SGHRS and CDR2 YFSETQ come from the germline V gene. The CDR3 length is 16 residues.